This T cell receptor (beta chain) was identified during a study of CD8 T cells in ankylosing spondylitis. With molecular barcodes, quantitative 5'-RACE was used to make the TCR beta libraries. TCRdb called the 5' RACE reads again in MiXCR, with one record for every CDR3 protein. This sample has 750,000 to 850,000 distinct CDR3 sequences, with approximately 12% found just once. In this sample, this clonotype turned up a few times. What it binds is unknown. Study results and caveats: Several of the motif variants were reported before in synovial fluid and blood from reactive arthritis. A motif in TCR beta, a set of seven to nine highly homologous variants, appeared characteristic of ankylosing spondylitis blood.

J lost 8 bases, V lost 1 base, and 11 bases had no gene match. Germline CDR1 LGHDT, CDR2 YNNKEL (reference sequence). CDR3 size: 17 residues. This TCR was recovered from a male donor with ankylosing spondylitis. The chain links TRBV3-1 to TRBJ2-1, with 10 bases fitting TRBD1. The sequencing sample was made of blood, either unsorted or a sorted T cell fraction (not recorded which). The CDR3 reads CASSQARDRGRVDEQFF. The CDR3 bases are TGTGCCAGCAGCCAAGCCCGGGACAGGGGAAGGGTTGATGAGCAGTTCTTC.